This is a list of T cell receptor beta chains from one sample in a study of cytomegalovirus exposure and HLA in healthy donors. Here immunoSEQ multiplex PCR was the method, and the copy in TCRdb shows in-frame clones only, minus some. The data hold about 160,000 clones, with about 75% observed a single time. Sequenced sample: PBMCs. These receptors were obtained from a man aged 18 to 30 in good health and CMV-seropositive. CDR3s include the opening cysteine and the closing phenylalanine or tryptophan. Clone sizes are given selectively: once, few, many, or a class where the clone is expanded.

>TRBV28|.
CASRQNEKLFF
>TRBV7-9|.
CASSRRGLGRNTEAFF
>TRBV5-1|.
CASSLDSLAGYNEQFF
>TRBV21-1|.
CASILIEVRELFF
>TRBV6-1|.
CASSEWAGGGNTIYF
>TRBV7-9|few
CASSLMTGTDTQYF
>TRBV6-4|.
CASKGVFVMRAQYF
>TRBV19|.
CASSGQYNTEAFF
>TRBV11-3|.
CASSRPAVGGWWQETQYF
>TRBV6-1|.
CASSDPTGGDNLVANTEAFF
>TRBV6-1|few
CASSENSNTEAFF